This T cell receptor (beta chain) was retrieved from a study of CD8+CD57+ T cells in acquired aplastic anemia. Before being chosen for sequencing, patients had shown CD8+CD57+ cell expansion by flow cytometry. CDR3 and TCR beta VDJ profiling relied on genomic DNA as the template. Each CDR3 protein gets one entry after TCRdb re-called the reads with MiXCR. The sample includes roughly 500,000 distinct CDR3 sequences, roughly a third seen only once; the top ten take roughly 0.89%. There are 15 residues in the CDR3. The V end lost 3 bases, the J end lost 1 base, and 10 bases lay between the germline ends. Germline V lookup: CDR1 SEHNR, CDR2 FQNEAQ (reference sequence).

This receptor was taken from a human donor with aplastic anemia. Sequencing was performed on sorted CD4+, CD8+, or CD8+CD57+ T cells (not recorded which) from PBMCs. The chain is built from TRBV7-9 and TRBJ1-5, with no clear D. CDR3 nucleotide sequence: TGTGCCAGCAGCTTTGCAGGTCTAAGCAATCAGCCCCAGCATTTT. It is translated as CASSFAGLSNQPQHF.